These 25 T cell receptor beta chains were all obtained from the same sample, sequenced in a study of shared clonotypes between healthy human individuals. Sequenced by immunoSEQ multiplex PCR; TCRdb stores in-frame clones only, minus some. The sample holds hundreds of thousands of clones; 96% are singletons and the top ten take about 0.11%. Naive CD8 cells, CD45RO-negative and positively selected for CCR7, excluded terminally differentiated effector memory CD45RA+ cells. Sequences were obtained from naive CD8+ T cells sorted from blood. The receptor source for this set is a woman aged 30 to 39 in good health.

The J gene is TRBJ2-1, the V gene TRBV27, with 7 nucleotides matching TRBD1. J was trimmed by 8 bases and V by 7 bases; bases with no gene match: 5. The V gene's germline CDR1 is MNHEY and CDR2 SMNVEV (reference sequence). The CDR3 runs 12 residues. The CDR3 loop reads CASTDRAHEQFF. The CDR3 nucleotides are TGTGCCAGCACCGACAGGGCTCATGAGCAGTTCTTC.

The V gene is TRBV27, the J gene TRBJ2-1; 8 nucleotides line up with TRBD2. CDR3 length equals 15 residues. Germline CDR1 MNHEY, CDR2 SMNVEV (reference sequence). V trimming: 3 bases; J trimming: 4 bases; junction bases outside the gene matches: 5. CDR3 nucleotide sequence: TGTGCCAGCAGTTTTGAAGCTAGCGGGTACAATGAGCAGTTCTTC. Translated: CASSFEASGYNEQFF.

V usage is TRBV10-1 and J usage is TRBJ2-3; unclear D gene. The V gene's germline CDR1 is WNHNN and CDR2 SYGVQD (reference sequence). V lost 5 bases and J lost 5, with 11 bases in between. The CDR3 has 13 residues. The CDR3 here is CASSILTGDTQYF. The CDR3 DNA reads TGCGCCAGCAGTATCCTAACGGGAGATACGCAGTATTTT.

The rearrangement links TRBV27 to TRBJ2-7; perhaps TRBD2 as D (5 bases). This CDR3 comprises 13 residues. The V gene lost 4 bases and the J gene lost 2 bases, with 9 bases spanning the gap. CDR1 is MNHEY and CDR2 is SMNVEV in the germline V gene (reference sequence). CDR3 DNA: TGTGCCAGCAGTTCCGGGATCACCTACGAGCAGTACTTC. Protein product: CASSSGITYEQYF.

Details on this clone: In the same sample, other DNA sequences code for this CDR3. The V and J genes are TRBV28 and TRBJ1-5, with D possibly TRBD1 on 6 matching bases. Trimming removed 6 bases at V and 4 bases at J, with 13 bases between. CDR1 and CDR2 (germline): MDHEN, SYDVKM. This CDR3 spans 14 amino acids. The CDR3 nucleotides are TGTGCCAGCAGCTCGGACAGCTTAAATCAGCCCCAGCATTTT. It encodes CASSSDSLNQPQHF.

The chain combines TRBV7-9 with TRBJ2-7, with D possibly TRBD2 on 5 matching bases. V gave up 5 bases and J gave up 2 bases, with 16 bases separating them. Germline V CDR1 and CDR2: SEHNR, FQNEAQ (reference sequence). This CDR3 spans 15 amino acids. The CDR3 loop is CASSLEPAGAYEQYF. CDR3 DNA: TGTGCCAGCAGCCTGGAACCGGCCGGGGCCTACGAGCAGTACTTC.

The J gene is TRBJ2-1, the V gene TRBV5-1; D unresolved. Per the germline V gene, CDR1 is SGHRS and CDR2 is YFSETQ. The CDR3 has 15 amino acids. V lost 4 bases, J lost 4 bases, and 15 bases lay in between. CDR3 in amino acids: CASSLGVAEYNEQFF. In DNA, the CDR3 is TGCGCCAGCAGCCTCGGCGTTGCGGAATACAATGAGCAGTTCTTC. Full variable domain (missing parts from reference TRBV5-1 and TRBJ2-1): KAGVTQTPRYLIKTRGQQVTLSCSPISGHRSVSWYQQTPGQGLQFLFEYFSETQRNKGNFPGRFSGRQFSNSRSEMNVSTLELGDSALYLCASSLGVAEYNEQFFGPGTRLTVL.

The CDR3 nucleotides are TGCGCCAGCAGCTTCGAGCGGCCTAATGAAAAACTGTTTTTT. As protein: CASSFERPNEKLFF. The V gene is TRBV5-1, the J gene TRBJ1-4, with unresolved D. Trimming took 2 bases from V and 3 from J, leaving 8 bases between them. Per germline, CDR1 SGHRS and CDR2 YFSETQ. The CDR3 is 14 residues long.

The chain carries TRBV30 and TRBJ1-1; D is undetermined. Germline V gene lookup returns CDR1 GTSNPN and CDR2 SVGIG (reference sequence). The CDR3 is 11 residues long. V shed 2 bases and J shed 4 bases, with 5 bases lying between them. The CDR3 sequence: CAWSLPTEAFF. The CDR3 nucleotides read TGTGCCTGGAGTCTGCCCACTGAAGCTTTCTTT.

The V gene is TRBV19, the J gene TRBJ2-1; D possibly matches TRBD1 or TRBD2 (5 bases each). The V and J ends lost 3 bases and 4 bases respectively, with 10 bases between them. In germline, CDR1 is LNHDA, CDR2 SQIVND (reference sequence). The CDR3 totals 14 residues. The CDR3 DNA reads TGTGCCAGTAGTATCGGGGACGAGTACAATGAGCAGTTCTTC. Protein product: CASSIGDEYNEQFF.

The DNA for the CDR3 is TGTGCCACCAGCAGAGCGGCTGAAGCCTACGAGCAGTACTTC. Translating gives CATSRAAEAYEQYF. This rearrangement joins TRBV15 to TRBJ2-7; no clear D gene. Germline V lookup: CDR1 LNHNV, CDR2 YYDKDF (reference sequence). Trimming removed 1 base from V and 2 bases from J, with 9 bases in between. CDR3 length: 14 amino acids.

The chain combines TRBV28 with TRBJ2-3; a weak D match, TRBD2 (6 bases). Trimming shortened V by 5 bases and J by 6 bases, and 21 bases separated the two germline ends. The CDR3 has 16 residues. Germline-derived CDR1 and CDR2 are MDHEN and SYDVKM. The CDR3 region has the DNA TGTGCCAGCAGTCCCCAACTAGTGGGGGGATTGGATACGCAGTATTTT. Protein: CASSPQLVGGLDTQYF. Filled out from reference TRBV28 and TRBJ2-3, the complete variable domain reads DVKVTQSSRYLVKRTGEKVFLECVQDMDHENMFWYRQDPGLGLRLIYFSYDVKMKEKGDIPEGYSVSREKKERFSLILESASTNQTSMYLCASSPQLVGGLDTQYFGPGTRLTVL.

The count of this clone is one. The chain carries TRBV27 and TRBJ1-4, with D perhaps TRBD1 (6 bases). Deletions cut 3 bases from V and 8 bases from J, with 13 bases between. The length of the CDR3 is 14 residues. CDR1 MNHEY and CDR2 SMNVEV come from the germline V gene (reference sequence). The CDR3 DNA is TGTGCCAGCAGTTTTACCAGGGGAGGGGAAAAACTGTTTTTT. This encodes CASSFTRGGEKLFF.

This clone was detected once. CDR3: CASSFQGSSGYTF. The CDR3 nucleotides read TGTGCCAGCAGTTTCCAGGGTTCATCTGGCTACACCTTC. The gene calls are TRBV28 and TRBJ1-2, with D perhaps matching TRBD1 (5 bases). The CDR3 has 13 amino acids. Germline V lookup: CDR1 MDHEN, CDR2 SYDVKM. V shed 3 bases and J shed 7 bases, with 12 bases lying between them.

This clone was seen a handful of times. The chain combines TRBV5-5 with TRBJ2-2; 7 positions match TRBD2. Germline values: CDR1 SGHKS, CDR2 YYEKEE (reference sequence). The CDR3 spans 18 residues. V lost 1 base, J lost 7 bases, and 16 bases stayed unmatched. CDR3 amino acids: CASSLSMGGGSVIGELFF. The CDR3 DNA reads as TGTGCCAGCAGCTTGTCGATGGGAGGCGGGAGCGTGATCGGGGAGCTGTTTTTT.

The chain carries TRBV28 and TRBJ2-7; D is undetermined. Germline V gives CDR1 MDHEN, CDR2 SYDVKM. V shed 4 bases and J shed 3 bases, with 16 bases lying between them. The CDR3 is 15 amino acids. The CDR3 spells CASSWVAEGRYEQYF. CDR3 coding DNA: TGTGCCAGCAGTTGGGTTGCGGAAGGCCGCTACGAGCAGTACTTC.

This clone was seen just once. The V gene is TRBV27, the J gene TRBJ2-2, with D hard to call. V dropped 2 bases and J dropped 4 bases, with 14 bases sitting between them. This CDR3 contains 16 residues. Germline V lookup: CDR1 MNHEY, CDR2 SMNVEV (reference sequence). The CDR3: CASSLVSQLPTGELFF. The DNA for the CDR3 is TGTGCCAGCAGTTTAGTCTCGCAACTACCCACCGGGGAGCTGTTTTTT.

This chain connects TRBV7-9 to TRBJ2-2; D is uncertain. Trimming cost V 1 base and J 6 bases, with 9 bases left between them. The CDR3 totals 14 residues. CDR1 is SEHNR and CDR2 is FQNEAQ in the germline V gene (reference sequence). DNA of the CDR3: TGTGCCAGCAGCTTAGAGGAGCAATCCGGGGAGCTGTTTTTT. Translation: CASSLEEQSGELFF.

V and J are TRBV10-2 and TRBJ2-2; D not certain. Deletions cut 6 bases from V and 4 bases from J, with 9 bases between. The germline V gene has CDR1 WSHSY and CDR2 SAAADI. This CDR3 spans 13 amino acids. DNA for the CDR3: TGCGCCAGCAGAGAGATGGGCACCGGGGAGCTGTTTTTT. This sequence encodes CASREMGTGELFF.

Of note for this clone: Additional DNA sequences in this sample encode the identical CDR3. The CDR3: CASSLSPGTGYNEQFF. The CDR3 coding sequence is TGTGCCAGCAGTTTATCGCCCGGGACAGGATACAATGAGCAGTTCTTC. This chain links TRBV27 with TRBJ2-1; 8 nucleotides align to TRBD1. J gave up 4 bases and V 0 bases, and 5 bases lay outside the gene matches. The germline V gene encodes CDR1 MNHEY and CDR2 SMNVEV (reference sequence). This CDR3 is built from 16 residues.

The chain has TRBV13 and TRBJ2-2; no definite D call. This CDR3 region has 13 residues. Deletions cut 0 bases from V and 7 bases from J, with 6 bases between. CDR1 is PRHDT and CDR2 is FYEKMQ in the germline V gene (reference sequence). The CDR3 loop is CASSLGLNGELFF. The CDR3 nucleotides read TGTGCCAGCAGCTTAGGCCTAAACGGGGAGCTGTTTTTT. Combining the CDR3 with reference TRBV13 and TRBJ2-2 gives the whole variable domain AAGVIQSPRHLIKEKRETATLKCYPIPRHDTVYWYQQGPGQDPQFLISFYEKMQSDKGSIPDRFSAQQFSDYHSELNMSSLELGDSALYFCASSLGLNGELFFGEGSRLTVL.

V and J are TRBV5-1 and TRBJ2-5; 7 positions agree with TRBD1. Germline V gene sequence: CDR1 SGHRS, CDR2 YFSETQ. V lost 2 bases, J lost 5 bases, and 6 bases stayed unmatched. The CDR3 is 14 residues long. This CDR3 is CASSLEQGWETQYF. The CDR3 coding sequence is TGCGCCAGCAGCTTAGAACAGGGGTGGGAGACCCAGTACTTC. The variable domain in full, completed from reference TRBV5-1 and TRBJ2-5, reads KAGVTQTPRYLIKTRGQQVTLSCSPISGHRSVSWYQQTPGQGLQFLFEYFSETQRNKGNFPGRFSGRQFSNSRSEMNVSTLELGDSALYLCASSLEQGWETQYFGPGTRLLVL.

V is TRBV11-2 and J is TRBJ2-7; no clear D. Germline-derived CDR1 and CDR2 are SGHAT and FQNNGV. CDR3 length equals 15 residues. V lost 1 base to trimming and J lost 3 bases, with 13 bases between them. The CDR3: CASSLGDGPSYEQYF. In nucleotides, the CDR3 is TGTGCCAGCAGCTTAGGGGATGGGCCTAGCTACGAGCAGTACTTC.

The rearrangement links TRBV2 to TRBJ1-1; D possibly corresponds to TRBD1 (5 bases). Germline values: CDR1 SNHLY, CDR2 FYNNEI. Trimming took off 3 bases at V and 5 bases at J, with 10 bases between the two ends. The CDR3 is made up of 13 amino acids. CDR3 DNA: TGTGCCAGCAGTGAGCCGGGGGGAACTGAAGCTTTCTTT. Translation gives CASSEPGGTEAFF.

The CDR3 region has the DNA TGTGCCAGCAGTGTAGGCACAGATACGCAGTATTTT. Protein product: CASSVGTDTQYF. V is TRBV6-1 and J is TRBJ2-3; D unclear. There are 12 residues in the CDR3. The germline gives CDR1 MNHNS, CDR2 SASEGT. V was pared by 4 bases and J by 1 base, with 3 bases between.